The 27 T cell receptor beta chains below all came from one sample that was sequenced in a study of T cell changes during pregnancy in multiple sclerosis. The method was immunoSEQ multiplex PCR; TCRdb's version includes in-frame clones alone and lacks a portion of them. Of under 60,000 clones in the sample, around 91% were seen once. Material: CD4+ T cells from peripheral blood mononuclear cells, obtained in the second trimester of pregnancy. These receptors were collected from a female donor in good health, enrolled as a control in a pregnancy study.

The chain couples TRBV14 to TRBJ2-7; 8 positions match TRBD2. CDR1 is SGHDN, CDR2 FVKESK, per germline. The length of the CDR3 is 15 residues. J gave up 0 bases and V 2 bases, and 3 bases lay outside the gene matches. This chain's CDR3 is CASSQPGTSSYEQYF. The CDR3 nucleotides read TGTGCCAGCAGCCAACCCGGGACTAGCTCCTACGAGCAGTACTTC.

CDR3 loop: CASSQAAGGTVEAFF. CDR3 sequence (DNA): TGCGCCAGCAGCCAAGCGGCAGGGGGAACAGTTGAAGCTTTCTTT. This chain uses TRBV4-1 with TRBJ1-1; 7 bases fit TRBD1. The CDR3 has 15 amino acids. Germline CDR1 MGHRA, CDR2 YSYEKL. With 1 base clipped from V and 7 bases from J, the junction kept 9 bases outside the gene matches.

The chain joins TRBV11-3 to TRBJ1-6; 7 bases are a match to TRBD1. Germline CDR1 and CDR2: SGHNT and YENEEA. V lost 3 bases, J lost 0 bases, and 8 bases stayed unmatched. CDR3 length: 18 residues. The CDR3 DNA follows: TGTGCCAGCAGCTTGAAGAAGGGACAGAGCTCCTATAATTCACCCCTCCACTTT. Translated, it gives CASSLKKGQSSYNSPLHF.

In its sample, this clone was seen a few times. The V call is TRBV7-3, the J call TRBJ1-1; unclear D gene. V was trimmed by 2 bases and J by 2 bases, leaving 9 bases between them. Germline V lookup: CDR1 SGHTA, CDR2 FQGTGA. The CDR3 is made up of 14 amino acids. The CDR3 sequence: CASSLLGSNTEAFF. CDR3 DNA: TGTGCCAGCAGCTTATTGGGCAGTAACACTGAAGCTTTCTTT.

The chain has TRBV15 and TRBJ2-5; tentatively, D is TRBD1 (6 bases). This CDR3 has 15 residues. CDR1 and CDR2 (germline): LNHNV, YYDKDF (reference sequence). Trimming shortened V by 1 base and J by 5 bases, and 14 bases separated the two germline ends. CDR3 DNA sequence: TGTGCCACCAGCAGAGGGGCAGGGGATAGCGAGACCCAGTACTTC. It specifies CATSRGAGDSETQYF.

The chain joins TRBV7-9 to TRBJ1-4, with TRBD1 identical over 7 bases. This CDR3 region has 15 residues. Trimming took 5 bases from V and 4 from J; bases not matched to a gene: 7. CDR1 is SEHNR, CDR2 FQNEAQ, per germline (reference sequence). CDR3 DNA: TGTGCCAGCAGCAGAAGGGACAGCTTTAATGAAAAACTGTTTTTT. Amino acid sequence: CASSRRDSFNEKLFF.

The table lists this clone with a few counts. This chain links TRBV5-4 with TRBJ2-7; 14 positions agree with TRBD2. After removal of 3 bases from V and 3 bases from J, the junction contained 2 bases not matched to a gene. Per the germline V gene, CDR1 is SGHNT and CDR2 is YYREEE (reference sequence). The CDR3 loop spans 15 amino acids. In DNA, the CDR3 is TGTGCCAGCAGCTCTGGGACTAGCGGGGGCTACGAGCAGTACTTC. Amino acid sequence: CASSSGTSGGYEQYF.

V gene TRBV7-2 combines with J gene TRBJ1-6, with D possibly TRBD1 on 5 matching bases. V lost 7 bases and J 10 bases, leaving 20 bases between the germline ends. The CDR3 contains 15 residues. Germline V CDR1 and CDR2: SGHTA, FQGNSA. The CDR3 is CASTDQGLMGSPLHF. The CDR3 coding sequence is TGTGCCAGCACCGACCAGGGTTTGATGGGATCACCCCTCCACTTT.

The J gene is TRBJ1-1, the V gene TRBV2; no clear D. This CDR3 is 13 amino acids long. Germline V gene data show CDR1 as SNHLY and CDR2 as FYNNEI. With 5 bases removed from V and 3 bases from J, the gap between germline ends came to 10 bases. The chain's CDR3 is CASSPRGDTEAFF. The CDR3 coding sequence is TGTGCCAGCAGTCCCCGGGGTGACACTGAAGCTTTCTTT.

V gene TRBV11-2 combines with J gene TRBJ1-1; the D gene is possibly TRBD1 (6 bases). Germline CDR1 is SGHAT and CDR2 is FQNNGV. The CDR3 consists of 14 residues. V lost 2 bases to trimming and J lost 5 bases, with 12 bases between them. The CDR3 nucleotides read TGTGCCAGCAGCTTAACATTAGGACAGACTGAAGCTTTCTTT. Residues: CASSLTLGQTEAFF.

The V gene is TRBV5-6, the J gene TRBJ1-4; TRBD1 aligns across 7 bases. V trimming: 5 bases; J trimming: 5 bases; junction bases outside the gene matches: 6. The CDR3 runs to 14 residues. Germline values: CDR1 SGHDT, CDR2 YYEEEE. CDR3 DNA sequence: TGTGCCAGCAGTGCGACAGGGAGGAATGAAAAACTGTTTTTT. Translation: CASSATGRNEKLFF.

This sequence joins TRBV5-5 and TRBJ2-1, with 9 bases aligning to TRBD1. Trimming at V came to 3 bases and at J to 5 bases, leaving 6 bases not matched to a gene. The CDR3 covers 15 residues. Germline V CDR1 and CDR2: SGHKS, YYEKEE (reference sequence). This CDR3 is CASSYRDRVDNEQFF. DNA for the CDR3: TGTGCCAGCAGCTACCGGGACAGGGTTGACAATGAGCAGTTCTTC.

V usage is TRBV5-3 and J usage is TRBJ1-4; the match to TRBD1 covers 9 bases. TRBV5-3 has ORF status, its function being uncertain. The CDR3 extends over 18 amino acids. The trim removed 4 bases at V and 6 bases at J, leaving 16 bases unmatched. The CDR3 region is CARSLSHRDRDGDEKLFF. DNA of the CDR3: TGTGCCAGAAGCCTTTCCCACCGGGACAGGGATGGGGATGAAAAACTGTTTTTT.

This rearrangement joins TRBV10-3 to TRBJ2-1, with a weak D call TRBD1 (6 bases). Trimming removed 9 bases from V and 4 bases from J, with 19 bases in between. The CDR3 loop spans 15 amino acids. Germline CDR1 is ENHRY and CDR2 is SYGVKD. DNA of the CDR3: TGTGCCATGACCCAGGGGAACTCCGGATACAATGAGCAGTTCTTC. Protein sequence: CAMTQGNSGYNEQFF.

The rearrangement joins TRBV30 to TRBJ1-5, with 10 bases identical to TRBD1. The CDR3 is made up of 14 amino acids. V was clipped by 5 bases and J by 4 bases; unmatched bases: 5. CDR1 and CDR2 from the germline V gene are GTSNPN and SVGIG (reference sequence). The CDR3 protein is CAWGPGQGNQPQHF. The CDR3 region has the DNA TGTGCCTGGGGCCCGGGACAGGGGAATCAGCCCCAGCATTTT.

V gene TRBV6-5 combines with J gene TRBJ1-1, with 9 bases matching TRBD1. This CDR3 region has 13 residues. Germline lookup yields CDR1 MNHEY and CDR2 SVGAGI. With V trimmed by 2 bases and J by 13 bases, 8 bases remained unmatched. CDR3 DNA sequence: TGTGCCAGCAGTTACAAACAGGGGGCTAATATTTTCTTT. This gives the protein CASSYKQGANIFF.

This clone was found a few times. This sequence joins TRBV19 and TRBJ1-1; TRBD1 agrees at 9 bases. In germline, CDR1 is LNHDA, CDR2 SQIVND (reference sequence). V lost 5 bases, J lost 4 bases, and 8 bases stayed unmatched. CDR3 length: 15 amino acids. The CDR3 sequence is CASSVLTGGGTEAFF. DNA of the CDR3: TGTGCCAGTAGTGTATTGACAGGGGGAGGCACTGAAGCTTTCTTT.

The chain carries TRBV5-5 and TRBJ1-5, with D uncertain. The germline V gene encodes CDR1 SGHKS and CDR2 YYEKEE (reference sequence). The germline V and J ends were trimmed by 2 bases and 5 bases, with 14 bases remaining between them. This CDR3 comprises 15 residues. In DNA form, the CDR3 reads TGTGCCAGCAGCTTTGGGCCCATTGGCGATCAGCCCCAGCATTTT. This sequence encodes CASSFGPIGDQPQHF.

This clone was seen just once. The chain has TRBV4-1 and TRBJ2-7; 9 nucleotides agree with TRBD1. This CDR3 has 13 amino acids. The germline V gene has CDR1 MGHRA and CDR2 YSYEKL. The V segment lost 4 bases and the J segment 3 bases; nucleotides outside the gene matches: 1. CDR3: CASSRDRDYEQYF. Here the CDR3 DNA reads TGCGCCAGCAGCCGGGACAGGGACTACGAGCAGTACTTC.

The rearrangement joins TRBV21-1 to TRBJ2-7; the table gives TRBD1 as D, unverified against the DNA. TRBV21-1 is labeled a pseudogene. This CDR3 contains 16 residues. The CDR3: CASSSSGTGDSNEQYF. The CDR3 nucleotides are TGTGCCAGCAGCAGTTCCGGGACAGGGGACAGCAACGAGCAGTACTTC.

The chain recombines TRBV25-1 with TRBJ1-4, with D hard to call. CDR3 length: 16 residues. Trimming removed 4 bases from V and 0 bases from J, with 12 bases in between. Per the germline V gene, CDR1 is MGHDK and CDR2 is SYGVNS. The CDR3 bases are TGTGCCAGCAGTGTTGGAGTTATCGCAACTAATGAAAAACTGTTTTTT. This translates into CASSVGVIATNEKLFF.

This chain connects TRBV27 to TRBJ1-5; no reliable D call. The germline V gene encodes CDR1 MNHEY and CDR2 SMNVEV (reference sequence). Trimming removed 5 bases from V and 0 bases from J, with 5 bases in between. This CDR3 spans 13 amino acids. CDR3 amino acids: CASSQNSNQPQHF. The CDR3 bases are TGTGCCAGCAGTCAGAATAGCAATCAGCCCCAGCATTTT.

The CDR3 DNA follows: TGTGCCAGCTCATCAACAGGGGCCCCCCCTGAAGCTTTCTTT. It yields the protein CASSSTGAPPEAFF. The chain links TRBV18 to TRBJ1-1; 7 nucleotides match TRBD1. V dropped 5 bases and J dropped 6; count of bases not matched to a gene: 9. The germline V gene encodes CDR1 KGHSH and CDR2 LQKENI. The CDR3 contains 14 residues.

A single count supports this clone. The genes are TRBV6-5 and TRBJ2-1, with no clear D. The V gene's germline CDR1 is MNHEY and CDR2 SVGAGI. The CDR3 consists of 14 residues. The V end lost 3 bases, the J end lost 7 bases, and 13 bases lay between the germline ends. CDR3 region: CASSYDWSANEQFF. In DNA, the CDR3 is TGTGCCAGCAGTTATGACTGGTCCGCGAATGAGCAGTTCTTC.

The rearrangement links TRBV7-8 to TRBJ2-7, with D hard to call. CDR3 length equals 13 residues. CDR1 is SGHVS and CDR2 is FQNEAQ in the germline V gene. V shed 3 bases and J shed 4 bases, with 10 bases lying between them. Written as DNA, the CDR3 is TGTGCCAGCAGCTTGGGCAGAATATACGAGCAGTACTTC. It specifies CASSLGRIYEQYF.

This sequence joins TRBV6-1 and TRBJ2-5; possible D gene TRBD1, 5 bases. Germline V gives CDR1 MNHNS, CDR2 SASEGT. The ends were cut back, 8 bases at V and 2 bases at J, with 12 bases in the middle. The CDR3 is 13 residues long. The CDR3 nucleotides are TGTGCCAGCCACTCCCCAGGGCAAGAGACCCAGTACTTC. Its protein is CASHSPGQETQYF.

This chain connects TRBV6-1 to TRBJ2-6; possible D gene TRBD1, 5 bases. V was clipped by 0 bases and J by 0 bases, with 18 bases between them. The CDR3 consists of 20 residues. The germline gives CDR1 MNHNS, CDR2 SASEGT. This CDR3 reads CASSEAPAGSWSSGANVLTF. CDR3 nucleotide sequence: TGTGCCAGCAGTGAAGCGCCGGCAGGGTCGTGGAGCTCTGGGGCCAACGTCCTGACTTTC.